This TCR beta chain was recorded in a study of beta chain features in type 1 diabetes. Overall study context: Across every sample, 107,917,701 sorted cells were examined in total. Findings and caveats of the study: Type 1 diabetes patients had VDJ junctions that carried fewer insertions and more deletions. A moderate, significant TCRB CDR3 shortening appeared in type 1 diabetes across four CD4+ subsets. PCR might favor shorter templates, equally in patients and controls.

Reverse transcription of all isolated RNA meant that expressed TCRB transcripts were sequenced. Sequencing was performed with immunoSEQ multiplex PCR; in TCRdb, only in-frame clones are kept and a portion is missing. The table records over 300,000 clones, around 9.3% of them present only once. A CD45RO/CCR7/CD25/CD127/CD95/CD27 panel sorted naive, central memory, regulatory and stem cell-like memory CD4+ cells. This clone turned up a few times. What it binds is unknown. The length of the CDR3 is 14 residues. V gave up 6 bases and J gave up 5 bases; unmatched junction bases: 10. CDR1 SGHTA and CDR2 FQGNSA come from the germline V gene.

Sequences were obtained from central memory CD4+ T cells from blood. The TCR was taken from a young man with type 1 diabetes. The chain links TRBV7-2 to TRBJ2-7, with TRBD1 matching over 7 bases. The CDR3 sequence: CASSRGQSVNEQYF. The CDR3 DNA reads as TGTGCCAGCAGTCGGGGACAGAGCGTGAACGAGCAGTACTTC.